This entry lists 28 T cell receptor beta chains sequenced from one sample in a study of a mutant IDH1 vaccine in newly diagnosed glioma. Profiled with immunoSEQ multiplex PCR; TCRdb holds only in-frame clones, not every one. Among approximately 50,000 clones, 60% to 85% were seen once, and the ten largest hold 4.9%. Time point meaning: week 47, end of study. A single vaccine dose contained 300 ug of mutant IDH1 20-mer peptide, and topical imiquimod was used with it. These receptors' targets are unknown. The sample consisted of PBMCs, taken from a glioma patient whose treatment included an IDH1 peptide vaccine. These receptors all come from a woman aged 40 to 55 with glioma. Some clones in this sample may be carry-over from other donors' samples.

This CDR3 is CASSQGLLAGGLTDTQYF. The CDR3 region has the DNA TGTGCCAGCAGCCAAGGTCTCCTAGCGGGGGGTTTAACAGATACGCAGTATTTT. The J gene is TRBJ2-3, the V gene TRBV14, with TRBD2 matching over 11 bases. CDR1 is SGHDN, CDR2 FVKESK, per germline. J gave up 3 bases and V 1 base, and 9 bases lay outside the gene matches. The CDR3 covers 18 residues.

This clone has a handful of counts. The chain couples TRBV5-1 to TRBJ2-3, with 7 bases aligning to TRBD2. The CDR3 covers 16 residues. Germline V gene lookup returns CDR1 SGHRS and CDR2 YFSETQ. The V segment lost 5 bases and the J segment 2 bases; nucleotides outside the gene matches: 11. The CDR3 is CASRPGSGTTTDTQYF. CDR3 DNA: TGCGCCAGCAGGCCTGGCTCAGGGACTACCACAGATACGCAGTATTTT.

The rearrangement links TRBV6-5 to TRBJ1-2; TRBD1 is a possible D gene (6 bases). The CDR3 has 14 amino acids. Per germline, CDR1 MNHEY and CDR2 SVGAGI. V lost 2 bases and J 3 bases, leaving 10 bases between the germline ends. CDR3 residues: CASSYLDSYYGYTF. The CDR3 DNA reads TGTGCCAGCAGTTACCTGGACAGTTACTATGGCTACACCTTC.

This clone was observed a few times. The V and J genes are TRBV25-1 and TRBJ1-1; possibly TRBD1 for D (5 bases). The CDR3 has 15 residues. Trimming removed 5 bases at V and 3 bases at J, with 16 bases between. Germline-derived CDR1 and CDR2 are MGHDK and SYGVNS. The CDR3 sequence: CASSLPGDSYTEAFF. In DNA form, the CDR3 reads TGTGCCAGCAGTCTCCCCGGAGACAGTTACACTGAAGCTTTCTTT.

The CDR3 bases are TGTGCCAGCTCACCACCGGGTAGTAGCCCCTACGAGCAGTACTTC. This gives the protein CASSPPGSSPYEQYF. The V and J genes are TRBV18 and TRBJ2-7; D not certain. Germline assignment: CDR1 KGHSH and CDR2 LQKENI. The V end lost 0 bases, the J end lost 2 bases, and 11 bases lay between the germline ends. The CDR3 extends over 15 amino acids.

This clone showed up just once. V and J are TRBV13 and TRBJ2-7; 9 positions match TRBD1. The CDR3 is made up of 15 amino acids. From germline, CDR1 is PRHDT and CDR2 FYEKMQ (reference sequence). Unmatched junction bases numbered 13, after V lost 7 bases and J lost 6 bases. The chain's CDR3 is CASTPRGTGLSEQYF. Written as DNA, the CDR3 is TGTGCCAGCACCCCACGAGGGACAGGGCTTTCCGAGCAGTACTTC. The full variable domain, rest sourced from reference TRBV13 and TRBJ2-7, is AAGVIQSPRHLIKEKRETATLKCYPIPRHDTVYWYQQGPGQDPQFLISFYEKMQSDKGSIPDRFSAQQFSDYHSELNMSSLELGDSALYFCASTPRGTGLSEQYFGPGTRLTVT.

The chain links TRBV18 to TRBJ1-1; TRBD1 might be the D (5 bases). V gave up 3 bases and J gave up 5 bases, with 16 bases separating them. The CDR3 contains 15 residues. Germline CDR1 is KGHSH and CDR2 is LQKENI. In nucleotides, the CDR3 is TGTGCCAGCTCACCTCAATGGGGCGCAGGTACTGAAGCTTTCTTT. This codes for CASSPQWGAGTEAFF.

V and J are TRBV5-1 and TRBJ1-1; 8 bases are a match to TRBD1. Looked up from germline, CDR1 is SGHRS and CDR2 is YFSETQ. V dropped 2 bases and J dropped 5; count of bases not matched to a gene: 11. CDR3 length equals 16 residues. CDR3 sequence: CASSLETGARKTEAFF. CDR3 in DNA: TGCGCCAGCAGCTTAGAGACAGGGGCACGAAAGACTGAAGCTTTCTTT.

V usage is TRBV7-2 and J usage is TRBJ2-3; D not certain. The CDR3 extends over 14 amino acids. Germline assignment: CDR1 SGHTA and CDR2 FQGNSA. V was clipped by 1 base and J by 2 bases, with 7 bases between them. The CDR3 loop reads CASSLERLTDTQYF. CDR3 in DNA: TGTGCCAGCAGCTTAGAGCGCCTCACAGATACGCAGTATTTT.

This clone was picked up a small number of times. This chain uses TRBV12-1 with TRBJ1-2. TRBV12-1 is a pseudogene. This CDR3 comprises 11 residues. Here the CDR3 reads CASSRGQGYTF. The DNA of the CDR3 is TGTGCCAGCAGTCGGGGGCAGGGCTACACCTTC.

The V and J genes are TRBV9 and TRBJ2-1, with D perhaps being TRBD1 or TRBD2 (6 bases each). CDR3 length equals 13 residues. CDR1 and CDR2 from the germline V gene are SGDLS and YYNGEE. V shed 4 bases and J shed 9 bases, with 14 bases lying between them. DNA of the CDR3: TGTGCCAGCAGCTCCTCACAGGGAGGTGAGCAGTTCTTC. This sequence encodes CASSSSQGGEQFF.

The chain couples TRBV15 to TRBJ1-4; D unclear. Per germline, CDR1 LNHNV and CDR2 YYDKDF (reference sequence). The CDR3 has 13 residues. V lost 11 bases and J 5 bases, leaving 15 bases between the germline ends. This CDR3 is CAPNGETNEKLFF. The CDR3 DNA follows: TGTGCCCCCAACGGGGAGACGAATGAAAAACTGTTTTTT.

V and J are TRBV5-6 and TRBJ1-4; 7 bases fit TRBD1. V was pared by 0 bases and J by 4 bases, with 9 bases of the junction left unmatched. Germline V CDR1 and CDR2: SGHDT, YYEEEE. The CDR3 has 17 amino acids. In DNA form, the CDR3 reads TGTGCCAGCAGCTTGGCTGGTAAGGACAGGTTTAATGAAAAACTGTTTTTT. This sequence encodes CASSLAGKDRFNEKLFF.

The CDR3 loop is CASSFPSRGPNEKLFF. CDR3 nucleotides: TGTGCCAGCAGCTTCCCTTCCAGGGGTCCTAATGAAAAACTGTTTTTT. The J gene is TRBJ1-4, the V gene TRBV7-8; the D gene is possibly TRBD1 (6 bases). This CDR3 contains 16 residues. Germline assignment: CDR1 SGHVS and CDR2 FQNEAQ. The V gene lost 3 bases and the J gene lost 3 bases, with 14 bases spanning the gap.

This chain's CDR3 is CASSFFRGEHEQYF. The DNA of the CDR3 is TGCGCCAGCAGCTTTTTTCGGGGGGAACACGAGCAGTACTTC. V and J are TRBV5-1 and TRBJ2-7; TRBD2 aligns across 7 bases. V lost 2 bases and J lost 5; bases outside the gene matches: 7. Germline V CDR1 and CDR2: SGHRS, YFSETQ. The length of the CDR3 is 14 residues.

The chain recombines TRBV7-6 with TRBJ1-6; tentative D call: TRBD1 (5 bases). Per the germline V gene, CDR1 is SGHVS and CDR2 is FNYEAQ. V shed 1 base and J shed 5 bases, with 9 bases lying between them. The CDR3 length is 15 residues. The CDR3 sequence is CASSLGPRDNSPLHF. The CDR3 DNA follows: TGTGCCAGCAGCTTAGGGCCCAGGGATAATTCACCCCTCCACTTT.

This clone occurred once. The genes are TRBV19 and TRBJ1-2; D is ambiguous. Germline lookup yields CDR1 LNHDA and CDR2 SQIVND (reference sequence). The CDR3 is made up of 15 amino acids. Trimming took off 4 bases at V and 7 bases at J, with 19 bases between the two ends. CDR3 sequence: CASSNTRIPWAGYTF. The CDR3 nucleotides are TGTGCCAGTAGTAATACGAGGATCCCCTGGGCTGGCTACACCTTC. Supplemented by reference TRBV19 and TRBJ1-2, the full variable domain reads DGGITQSPKYLFRKEGQNVTLSCEQNLNHDAMYWYRQDPGQGLRLIYYSQIVNDFQKGDIAEGYSVSREKKESFPLTVTSAQKNPTAFYLCASSNTRIPWAGYTFGSGTRLTVV.

This clone rates as medium-sized (0.01 to 0.1%). J is TRBJ2-1 and V is TRBV6-1; tentatively, D is TRBD1 (6 bases). This CDR3 comprises 14 residues. Trimming took off 4 bases at V and 13 bases at J, with 20 bases between the two ends. Germline V gene lookup returns CDR1 MNHNS and CDR2 SASEGT. CDR3 coding DNA: TGTGCCAGCAGTGCGGGACATCCTCTTGGGGGACAGTTCTTC. It is translated as CASSAGHPLGGQFF.

The genes are TRBV10-3 and TRBJ2-7, with 9 bases identical to TRBD2. The CDR3 spans 12 residues. The trim removed 10 bases at V and 0 bases at J, leaving 1 base unmatched. Germline V CDR1 and CDR2: ENHRY, SYGVKD. CDR3 in amino acids: CASSGGSYEQYF. CDR3 nucleotide sequence: TGTGCCAGTAGCGGGGGCTCCTACGAGCAGTACTTC.

The DNA of the CDR3 is TGTGCCATCAGTGTACAGGGGCCCTACGAGCAGTACTTC. This translates into CAISVQGPYEQYF. This chain uses TRBV10-3 with TRBJ2-7, with 7 bases lining up with TRBD1. The germline CDR1 and CDR2 sequences are ENHRY and SYGVKD. Losses at the gene ends were 4 bases for V and 2 bases for J; bases not matched to a gene: 2. The CDR3 length is 13 residues.

The chain couples TRBV19 to TRBJ2-2; tentatively, D is TRBD1 (5 bases). V dropped 1 base and J dropped 1 base, with 10 bases sitting between them. Germline V gene data show CDR1 as LNHDA and CDR2 as SQIVND (reference sequence). This CDR3 has 16 residues. CDR3: CASSIVLGLNTGELFF. The CDR3, as DNA: TGTGCCAGTAGTATAGTTTTGGGGCTGAACACCGGGGAGCTGTTTTTT. The full variable domain, completed using reference TRBV19 and TRBJ2-2, is DGGITQSPKYLFRKEGQNVTLSCEQNLNHDAMYWYRQDPGQGLRLIYYSQIVNDFQKGDIAEGYSVSREKKESFPLTVTSAQKNPTAFYLCASSIVLGLNTGELFFGEGSRLTVL.

V is TRBV10-3 and J is TRBJ1-3; D call uncertain. The germline V and J ends were trimmed by 6 bases and 0 bases, with 12 bases remaining between them. Germline V lookup: CDR1 ENHRY, CDR2 SYGVKD. The CDR3 spans 15 residues. The CDR3 here is CAIRPITPSGNTIYF. The CDR3 nucleotides read TGTGCCATCAGACCAATAACACCCTCTGGAAACACCATATATTTT.

This clone has just a few counts. The chain is built from TRBV19 and TRBJ1-1; D is possibly TRBD1 (5 bases). Per the germline V gene, CDR1 is LNHDA and CDR2 is SQIVND (reference sequence). The CDR3 loop spans 13 amino acids. Trimming stripped 5 bases from V and 3 bases from J, with 10 bases between. This chain's CDR3 is CASSVKGDTEAFF. DNA of the CDR3: TGTGCCAGTAGTGTAAAAGGGGACACTGAAGCTTTCTTT. Full variable domain (rest looked up from reference TRBV19 and TRBJ1-1): DGGITQSPKYLFRKEGQNVTLSCEQNLNHDAMYWYRQDPGQGLRLIYYSQIVNDFQKGDIAEGYSVSREKKESFPLTVTSAQKNPTAFYLCASSVKGDTEAFFGQGTRLTVV.

In its sample, this clone was seen once. This could be a read error, since a much larger clone is one nucleotide away. This likely comes from a read error, as the CDR3 has no conserved phenylalanine or tryptophan at its end. The CDR3 bases are TGTGCCTGGAGTGCCCTGTACGCTGAAGCTTTCCTT. Residues: CAWSALYAEAFL. The rearrangement uses TRBV30 and TRBJ1-1, with no clear D. Germline loops: CDR1 GTSNPN, CDR2 SVGIG (reference sequence). The CDR3 is 12 residues long. Trimming cost V 1 base and J 6 bases, with 9 bases left between them.

This clone is medium-sized within its sample. The chain carries TRBV4-1 and TRBJ2-2; D is ambiguous. The CDR3 sequence is 15 residues long. In germline, CDR1 is MGHRA, CDR2 YSYEKL. The V gene lost 6 bases and the J gene lost 0 bases, with 11 bases spanning the gap. The CDR3 DNA sequence: TGCGCCAGCAGATACGCAGACCCGAACACCGGGGAGCTGTTTTTT. Amino acids: CASRYADPNTGELFF.

The chain has TRBV6-6 and TRBJ2-7; 10 bases fit TRBD2. In germline, CDR1 is MNHNY, CDR2 SVGAGI (reference sequence). V trimming: 9 bases; J trimming: 7 bases; junction bases outside the gene matches: 12. CDR3 length: 14 residues. The CDR3 region has the DNA TGTGCCAGTGCCGGGACTAGCGTTGGTCGGGAGCAGTACTTC. As protein: CASAGTSVGREQYF.

The chain links TRBV29-1 to TRBJ2-5; D may correspond to TRBD1 or TRBD2 (5 bases each). This CDR3 region has 13 residues. Per germline, CDR1 SQVTM and CDR2 ANQGSEA. V was trimmed by 4 bases and J by 1 base, leaving 10 bases between them. For the CDR3, the DNA is TGCAGCGTTGCCCGGGGCACCCAAGAGACCCAGTACTTC. Its protein is CSVARGTQETQYF. Variable domain in full (rest from reference TRBV29-1 and TRBJ2-5): SAVISQKPSRDICQRGTSLTIQCQVDSQVTMMFWYRQQPGQSLTLIATANQGSEATYESGFVIDKFPISRPNLTFSTLTVSNMSPEDSSIYLCSVARGTQETQYFGPGTRLLVL.

This sequence joins TRBV2 and TRBJ2-1; TRBD2 might be the D (7 bases). The V gene's germline CDR1 is SNHLY and CDR2 FYNNEI. Trimming took 4 bases from V and 6 from J, leaving 16 bases between them. This CDR3 contains 15 residues. This chain's CDR3 is CASSAGAGASNEQFF. For the CDR3, the DNA is TGTGCCAGCAGTGCGGGGGCGGGGGCCTCCAATGAGCAGTTCTTC.